This passage covers 27 T cell receptor beta chains from one sample sequenced in a study of T cells after yellow fever vaccination (dated by TCRdb to between 2018 and 2021). Library preparation employed 5' RACE. The sequencing machine was an Illumina NovaSeq 6000. In TCRdb, the public reads were trimmed at Q25 with fastp and aligned with MiXCR, with productive beta chains retained. CDR3 protein sequences are deduplicated, and each keeps its most common genes and DNA. This sample lists some 240,000 distinct CDR3 sequences; about 5.2% were detected once. The ten top clones hold around 3.3% of the sample. Reading the label with the study, this specimen's treatment or condition is: live attenuated yellow fever vaccine strain. The starting material was CD4+ T cells sorted from PBMCs, obtained on the day of the yellow fever booster vaccination. The receptors originated from a man between 18 and 35 years old who received the YFV17D yellow fever vaccine.

The J gene is TRBJ2-2, the V gene TRBV3-1; D uncertain. V lost 4 bases to trimming and J lost 6 bases, with 12 bases between them. CDR3 size: 14 residues. The germline CDR1 and CDR2 sequences are LGHDT and YNNKEL (reference sequence). The CDR3 loop is CASSPIGQAGELFF. The DNA of the CDR3 is TGTGCCAGCAGCCCGATTGGGCAGGCCGGGGAGCTGTTTTTT.

This clonotype was seen more than once but under ten times. The chain uses TRBV3-1 and TRBJ2-3; D tentatively fits TRBD1 or TRBD2 (5 bases each). This CDR3 is built from 13 residues. The ends were cut back, 2 bases at V and 8 bases at J, with 11 bases in the middle. The germline gives CDR1 LGHDT, CDR2 YNNKEL (reference sequence). The CDR3 coding sequence is TGTGCCAGCAGCCAAAGTGAGGGGCTTACGCAGTATTTT. As protein: CASSQSEGLTQYF.

This clonotype was recorded a few times. The gene calls are TRBV6-1 and TRBJ2-3; 7 nucleotides line up with TRBD1. The CDR3 covers 12 residues. V was pared by 4 bases and J by 10 bases, with 5 bases of the junction left unmatched. Germline V gene data show CDR1 as MNHNS and CDR2 as SASEGT. CDR3 amino acids: CASSVWTGPQYF. CDR3 DNA: TGTGCCAGCAGTGTGTGGACAGGACCGCAGTATTTT.

This clonotype has a count of ten or more. The rearrangement joins TRBV6-5 to TRBJ2-1; possibly TRBD2 for D (7 bases). Per germline, CDR1 MNHEY and CDR2 SVGAGI. V gave up 6 bases and J gave up 7 bases, with 19 bases separating them. CDR3 length: 15 amino acids. The CDR3 sequence is CASRVAGAEGNEQFF. CDR3 in DNA: TGTGCCAGCAGAGTCGCGGGGGCCGAGGGAAATGAGCAGTTCTTC.

This chain connects TRBV5-6 to TRBJ1-2; D gene unclear. CDR3 length equals 14 residues. Deletions cut 0 bases from V and 7 bases from J, with 13 bases between. Germline CDR1 reads SGHDT; CDR2 reads YYEEEE. The CDR3 region is CASSLGQLVAGYTF. CDR3 nucleotides: TGTGCCAGCAGCTTGGGCCAGCTGGTGGCTGGCTACACCTTC.

The J gene is TRBJ1-2, the V gene TRBV6-5; the match to TRBD1 covers 7 bases. J was trimmed by 0 bases and V by 8 bases; bases with no gene match: 9. This CDR3 is built from 15 residues. Germline V gene data show CDR1 as MNHEY and CDR2 as SVGAGI. DNA for the CDR3: TGTGCCAGCCTCACTCGAGGGGGCCCTAACTATGGCTACACCTTC. Protein: CASLTRGGPNYGYTF.

The chain has TRBV3-1 and TRBJ1-1; D is unresolved. The germline V and J ends were trimmed by 1 base and 11 bases, with 11 bases remaining between them. Looked up from germline, CDR1 is LGHDT and CDR2 is YNNKEL (reference sequence). The CDR3 covers 12 residues. This chain's CDR3 is CASSQGRGLAFF. CDR3 DNA sequence: TGTGCCAGCAGCCAAGGTCGGGGTTTGGCTTTCTTT.

This clonotype was seen a handful of times. The chain recombines TRBV7-9 with TRBJ1-5; D unclear. This CDR3 contains 13 residues. Germline loops: CDR1 SEHNR, CDR2 FQNEAQ (reference sequence). With 2 bases removed from V and 5 bases from J, the gap between germline ends came to 7 bases. In nucleotides, the CDR3 is TGTGCCAGCAGCTTAATCGGGGATCAGCCCCAGCATTTT. This encodes CASSLIGDQPQHF.

Many counts were recorded for this clonotype. CDR3 protein: CASSYSRGRVEQYF. The DNA for the CDR3 is TGTGCCAGCAGTTACTCGAGAGGTCGGGTCGAGCAGTACTTC. The J gene is TRBJ2-7, the V gene TRBV6-5; D not certain. CDR3 length: 14 amino acids. Trimming took off 0 bases at V and 6 bases at J, with 12 bases between the two ends. Germline CDR1 and CDR2: MNHEY and SVGAGI.

The V call is TRBV24-1, the J call TRBJ2-2; 9 nucleotides align to TRBD1. Germline V gene data show CDR1 as KGHDR and CDR2 as SFDVKD. The CDR3 contains 15 residues. Losses at the gene ends were 4 bases for V and 7 bases for J; bases not matched to a gene: 6. The CDR3 spells CATSDPGQGIGELFF. Written as DNA, the CDR3 is TGTGCCACCAGTGACCCCGGACAGGGGATCGGGGAGCTGTTTTTT.

The chain combines TRBV21-1 with TRBJ1-1; TRBD1 is the table's D call, not checked against the DNA. TRBV21-1 is termed a pseudogene. The CDR3 consists of 14 residues. CDR3 region: CASSIRGKNTEAFF. As DNA, the CDR3 is TGTGCCAGCAGCATCAGGGGGAAGAACACTGAAGCTTTCTTT.

This clonotype was seen repeatedly, ten times or more. This chain joins TRBV12-3 or TRBV12-4 and TRBJ1-2; D is uncertain. Trimming took 3 bases from V and 0 from J, leaving 8 bases between them. CDR3 length: 14 amino acids. CDR3 in amino acids: CASSFMAANYGYTF. DNA of the CDR3: TGTGCCAGCAGTTTCATGGCAGCTAACTATGGCTACACCTTC.

The V call is TRBV2, the J call TRBJ2-2; 7 nucleotides line up with TRBD1. Per germline, CDR1 SNHLY and CDR2 FYNNEI. This CDR3 has 15 residues. The junction had 7 bases not matched to a gene; V was cut back by 6 bases and J by 3 bases. CDR3 region: CASRGQLVDTGELFF. Here the CDR3 DNA reads TGTGCCAGCAGGGGACAGCTAGTTGACACCGGGGAGCTGTTTTTT.

On this clonotype itself: The junction and the germline gene differ at one end; a read error may be behind it. The rearrangement links TRBV5-5 to TRBJ2-6; TRBD1 or TRBD2 may be the D gene (5 bases each). The germline V gene has CDR1 SGHKS and CDR2 YYEKEE (reference sequence). The CDR3 contains 17 residues. CDR3: CARSLVGSLHGAHVLTF. DNA for the CDR3: TGTGCCAGAAGCTTGGTCGGTTCCCTACACGGGGCCCACGTCCTGACTTTC.

The table lists this clonotype with many counts. The V gene is TRBV15, the J gene TRBJ1-2; D possibly corresponds to TRBD1 (6 bases). CDR1 and CDR2 (germline): LNHNV, YYDKDF (reference sequence). Trimming shortened V by 0 bases and J by 5 bases, and 10 bases separated the two germline ends. This CDR3 spans 14 amino acids. The CDR3 DNA reads TGTGCCACCAGCAGAGAGGGCAGGGGATATGGCTACACCTTC. Protein sequence: CATSREGRGYGYTF.

The sample holds many counts of this clonotype. This chain links TRBV7-2 with TRBJ2-2; TRBD1 aligns across 8 bases. The CDR3 covers 15 residues. Germline V lookup: CDR1 SGHTA, CDR2 FQGNSA. The V gene end was trimmed by 5 bases and the J gene end by 3 bases; junction bases not matched to a gene: 5. The CDR3 nucleotides are TGTGCCAGCAGCCCAAGACAGGGGTACACCGGGGAGCTGTTTTTT. Amino acid sequence: CASSPRQGYTGELFF. Based on the CDR3 plus reference TRBV7-2 and TRBJ2-2, the full variable domain is GAGVSQSPSNKVTEKGKDVELRCDPISGHTALYWYRQSLGQGLEFLIYFQGNSAPDKSGLPSDRFSAERTGGSVSTLTIQRTQQEDSAVYLCASSPRQGYTGELFFGEGSRLTVL.

V is TRBV28 and J is TRBJ2-1; D is possibly TRBD2 (5 bases). The CDR3 runs 12 residues. V gave up 4 bases and J gave up 6 bases, with 7 bases separating them. CDR1 MDHEN and CDR2 SYDVKM come from the germline V gene. The CDR3 nucleotides are TGTGCCAGCAGTTCGGGAAGCAATGAGCAGTTCTTC. It specifies CASSSGSNEQFF.

At least ten counts were recorded for this clonotype. This rearrangement joins TRBV6-2 or TRBV6-3 to TRBJ1-1; no clear D. Germline CDR1 and CDR2: MNHEY and SVGEGT. The V and J ends lost 2 bases and 0 bases respectively, with 13 bases between them. This CDR3 has 16 amino acids. CDR3 sequence (DNA): TGTGCCAGCAGTTACCGGCAGGATGATATGAACACTGAAGCTTTCTTT. This sequence encodes CASSYRQDDMNTEAFF.

This clonotype was seen a few times. The rearrangement uses TRBV19 and TRBJ2-3; either TRBD1 or TRBD2 may fit D (5 bases each). CDR3 length equals 16 residues. The V gene's germline CDR1 is LNHDA and CDR2 SQIVND (reference sequence). Trimming stripped 5 bases from V and 4 bases from J, with 19 bases between. CDR3 region: CASSELVGRGADTQYF. Here the CDR3 DNA reads TGTGCCAGTAGTGAGTTGGTTGGTCGGGGCGCAGATACGCAGTATTTT.

Ten or more counts support this clonotype. V usage is TRBV5-1 and J usage is TRBJ1-1; D unclear. Germline loops: CDR1 SGHRS, CDR2 YFSETQ. V was pared by 6 bases and J by 3 bases, with 6 bases between. The CDR3 is 11 residues long. The CDR3 DNA follows: TGCGCCAGCATTGAGGACACTGAAGCTTTCTTT. This codes for CASIEDTEAFF.

This clonotype showed up many times. The V and J genes are TRBV7-2 and TRBJ1-3, with D unresolved. This CDR3 comprises 15 residues. CDR1 SGHTA and CDR2 FQGNSA come from the germline V gene. Trimming took 8 bases from V and 0 from J, leaving 14 bases between them. The CDR3 loop reads CASAFAQSSGNTIYF. In nucleotides, the CDR3 is TGTGCCAGCGCCTTTGCCCAGAGCTCTGGAAACACCATATATTTT.

V usage is TRBV7-3 and J usage is TRBJ2-3; perhaps TRBD2 as D (6 bases). Per germline, CDR1 SGHTA and CDR2 FQGTGA. The CDR3 is 14 residues long. V was pared by 2 bases and J by 2 bases, with 8 bases between. The CDR3 DNA reads TGTGCCAGCAGCTTATCGCGGGACACAGATACGCAGTATTTT. It specifies CASSLSRDTDTQYF.

The CDR3 DNA reads as TGTGCCAGCAGTCGACTAGCGGGGGGGCCCACAGATACGCAGTATTTT. Protein product: CASSRLAGGPTDTQYF. The chain is built from TRBV4-2 and TRBJ2-3; TRBD2 agrees at 14 bases. V was pared by 6 bases and J by 2 bases, with 4 bases of the junction left unmatched. The V gene's germline CDR1 is LGHNA and CDR2 YNFKEQ. The CDR3 totals 16 residues.

This clonotype was detected ten times or more. This chain connects TRBV5-6 to TRBJ1-2; the D gene is possibly TRBD1 (6 bases). The CDR3 sequence is 13 residues long. Germline V gene data show CDR1 as SGHDT and CDR2 as YYEEEE. The V gene lost 5 bases and the J gene lost 4 bases, with 12 bases spanning the gap. Here the CDR3 DNA reads TGTGCCAGCAGATTTACAGGGAGCTATGGCTACACCTTC. It yields the protein CASRFTGSYGYTF.

In its sample, this clonotype was seen a few times. The CDR3 loop is CASSYGQVDTEAFF. CDR3 nucleotide sequence: TGCGCCAGCAGCTATGGACAGGTTGACACTGAAGCTTTCTTT. V and J are TRBV5-1 and TRBJ1-1, with 7 bases matching TRBD1. The CDR3 length is 14 residues. J lost 3 bases, V lost 3 bases, and 5 bases had no gene match. The germline V gene has CDR1 SGHRS and CDR2 YFSETQ.

This clonotype was detected a few times. The chain employs TRBV7-9 and TRBJ1-1; D unclear. V lost 1 base, J lost 8 bases, and 17 bases lay in between. This CDR3 has 15 amino acids. Germline-derived CDR1 and CDR2 are SEHNR and FQNEAQ (reference sequence). The CDR3 coding sequence is TGTGCCAGCAGCTTAGTTTTGTGGCGGTCGGGGGAAGCTTTCTTT. Translated, it gives CASSLVLWRSGEAFF.

This clonotype has a handful of counts. The CDR3 protein is CASSYSVTDTQYF. CDR3 in DNA: TGTGCCAGCAGTTATAGCGTCACAGATACGCAGTATTTT. The rearrangement joins TRBV6-6 to TRBJ2-3, with D possibly TRBD2 on 5 matching bases. Germline V gene lookup returns CDR1 MNHNY and CDR2 SVGAGI (reference sequence). V lost 3 bases and J lost 2, with 6 bases in between. The CDR3 loop spans 13 amino acids.